This paragraph covers one TCR beta chain sequence. These data belong to a study of blood T cell repertoires in COVID-19. Study context: COVID-19 samples collected from the United States, Italy and Spain covered acute and convalescent phases. In each case, the material was cDNA or gDNA derived from T cells, B-cell-depleted T cells, or PBMCs.

Authors' methods: Scientists estimated how many nucleated cells there were by amplifying reference gene primers. TCRdb keeps only in-frame clones here, not all; method: immunoSEQ multiplex PCR. The DNA was the basis for D and trimming; V, J and clone size are from that table. The table lists about 71,000 clones, roughly 85% of them singletons. Sequenced input: peripheral blood. The sequence was collected from a man of 80 years or more with acute or convalescent COVID-19.

CDR3 sequence reads: CASSQRTGDNQPQHF. CDR3 nucleotides: TGCGCCAGCAGCCAGCGGACAGGGGACAATCAGCCCCAGCATTTT. This chain connects TRBV4-1 to TRBJ1-5; 9 nucleotides match TRBD1. Trimming removed 3 bases from V and 3 bases from J; junction bases left unmatched: 3. The CDR3 has 15 residues. Germline assignment: CDR1 MGHRA and CDR2 YSYEKL.